Below, 12 T cell receptor beta chains from the same sample are listed, as sequenced in a study of blood T cell repertoires in COVID-19. Clones were sequenced by immunoSEQ multiplex PCR, and TCRdb holds only the in-frame ones, with some missing. The repertoire holds 200,000 to 250,000 clones, with 84% as singletons. Sequencing was performed on peripheral blood. The receptors were gathered from a woman in her 40s who had recovered from COVID-19.

V usage is TRBV4-3 and J usage is TRBJ2-5; 9 positions match TRBD2. Trimming took 3 bases from V and 5 from J; bases not matched to a gene: 7. CDR3 length: 15 amino acids. Germline V CDR1 and CDR2: LGHNA, YSLEER. The DNA for the CDR3 is TGCGCCAGCAGCCAGGGACTAGCCAAAGGGGAGACCCAGTACTTC. Its protein product is CASSQGLAKGETQYF.

The chain couples TRBV2 to TRBJ2-3, with 11 bases identical to TRBD2. This CDR3 is built from 15 residues. Unmatched junction bases numbered 2, after V lost 2 bases and J lost 4 bases. Germline V lookup: CDR1 SNHLY, CDR2 FYNNEI. As DNA, the CDR3 is TGTGCCAGCAGTGAAAATAGCGGGGGGGCAGATACGCAGTATTTT. The encoded protein is CASSENSGGADTQYF. Full variable domain (outside the CDR3, taken from reference TRBV2 and TRBJ2-3): EPEVTQTPSHQVTQMGQEVILRCVPISNHLYFYWYRQILGQKVEFLVSFYNNEISEKSEIFDDQFSVERPDGSNFTLKIRSTKLEDSAMYFCASSENSGGADTQYFGPGTRLTVL.

The chain combines TRBV6-2 or TRBV6-3 with TRBJ1-5; tentative D call: TRBD1 (5 bases). Germline V gives CDR1 MNHEY, CDR2 SVGEGT. The V end lost 0 bases, the J end lost 5 bases, and 11 bases lay between the germline ends. The CDR3 sequence is 15 residues long. The DNA of the CDR3 is TGTGCCAGCAGTTACTCGGGGCCAACGGATCAGCCCCAGCATTTT. It yields the protein CASSYSGPTDQPQHF.

CDR3 protein: CASSSQGHEQYF. CDR3 nucleotides: TGCGCCAGCAGCTCCCAGGGCCACGAGCAGTACTTC. The chain recombines TRBV5-1 with TRBJ2-7; TRBD1 might be the D (5 bases). The CDR3 extends over 12 amino acids. The V gene lost 3 bases and the J gene lost 5 bases, with 9 bases spanning the gap. CDR1 is SGHRS and CDR2 is YFSETQ in the germline V gene.

This CDR3 reads CASKDSSSYEQYF. CDR3 bases: TGTGCCAGCAAGGACAGTTCGTCTTACGAGCAGTACTTC. V usage is TRBV27 and J usage is TRBJ2-7; D is possibly TRBD1 (6 bases). The V gene lost 7 bases and the J gene lost 4 bases, with 14 bases spanning the gap. CDR1 and CDR2 from the germline V gene are MNHEY and SMNVEV (reference sequence). This CDR3 spans 13 amino acids.

This clone was observed once. The gene calls are TRBV11-2 and TRBJ1-2, with D tentatively TRBD1 (5 bases). CDR1 is SGHAT, CDR2 FQNNGV, per germline. The CDR3 length is 14 residues. V was trimmed by 5 bases and J by 4 bases, leaving 14 bases between them. The CDR3 sequence is CASSPDRTPYGYTF. CDR3 nucleotides: TGTGCCAGCAGCCCAGACAGAACTCCCTATGGCTACACCTTC. Drawing the rest from reference TRBV11-2 and TRBJ1-2, the complete variable domain is EAGVAQSPRYKIIEKRQSVAFWCNPISGHATLYWYQQILGQGPKLLIQFQNNGVVDDSQLPKDRFSAERLKGVDSTLKIQPAKLEDSAVYLCASSPDRTPYGYTFGSGTRLTVV.

CDR3 residues: CASSLGRPGTGWVRETQYF. DNA for the CDR3: TGTGCCAGCAGCTTAGGTCGTCCGGGCACAGGTTGGGTCCGGGAGACCCAGTACTTC. The chain uses TRBV7-8 and TRBJ2-5; tentative D call: TRBD1 (5 bases). Germline V gene lookup returns CDR1 SGHVS and CDR2 FQNEAQ. This CDR3 contains 19 residues. V was clipped by 1 base and J by 5 bases, with 26 bases between them. Filled out from reference TRBV7-8 and TRBJ2-5, the complete variable domain reads GAGVSQSPRYKVAKRGQDVALRCDPISGHVSLFWYQQALGQGPEFLTYFQNEAQLDKSGLPSDRFFAERPEGSVSTLKIQRTQQEDSAVYLCASSLGRPGTGWVRETQYFGPGTRLLVL.

The CDR3 DNA reads as TGCGCCAGCAGCGCCGGGGGGCCCGTTAATACGCAGTATTTT. Its protein product is CASSAGGPVNTQYF. This chain links TRBV10-1 with TRBJ2-3; a weak D match, TRBD2 (7 bases). Germline lookup yields CDR1 WNHNN and CDR2 SYGVQD (reference sequence). V was shortened by 6 bases and J by 7 bases, with 17 bases between the two germline ends. The CDR3 contains 14 residues.

The chain has TRBV7-9 and TRBJ1-2; D may be TRBD1 (5 bases). The germline V gene encodes CDR1 SEHNR and CDR2 FQNEAQ (reference sequence). The CDR3 has 12 residues. The ends were cut back, 11 bases at V and 3 bases at J, with 13 bases in the middle. This CDR3 is CAGAGGDYGYTF. The CDR3 DNA reads as TGTGCCGGAGCAGGAGGGGACTATGGCTACACCTTC.

This clone has only a few counts. This chain connects TRBV6-2 or TRBV6-3 to TRBJ1-1; D is possibly TRBD1 (5 bases). CDR1 MNHEY and CDR2 SVGEGT come from the germline V gene. Trimming shortened V by 5 bases and J by 8 bases, and 9 bases separated the two germline ends. The CDR3 is 11 residues long. The CDR3 DNA follows: TGTGCCAGCAGTGGGGCCCTAGAAGCTTTCTTT. It encodes CASSGALEAFF.

This chain links TRBV6-2 or TRBV6-3 with TRBJ2-1; TRBD2 aligns across 11 bases. Germline V gene sequence: CDR1 MNHEY, CDR2 SVGEGT. The CDR3 has 18 amino acids. V was clipped by 2 bases and J by 9 bases; unmatched bases: 15. Written as DNA, the CDR3 is TGTGCCAGCAGTTACACCGGCCTGTGGGCTAGCGGGGGGCTTGAGCAGTTCTTC. This gives the protein CASSYTGLWASGGLEQFF.

The chain links TRBV7-2 to TRBJ1-2; D unresolved. Per the germline V gene, CDR1 is SGHTA and CDR2 is FQGNSA. The CDR3 has 14 residues. V was trimmed by 0 bases and J by 7 bases, leaving 12 bases between them. The CDR3: CASSLAVATGGYTF. Written as DNA, the CDR3 is TGTGCCAGCAGCTTAGCAGTTGCCACGGGTGGCTACACCTTC.